Shown below are 25 T cell receptor beta chains from a single sample sequenced in a study of response to subunit inactivated influenza vaccine. TCRdb re-derived calls from the RT-PCR reads in MiXCR, one entry per CDR3 protein. The sample records around 580,000 distinct CDR3 sequences, roughly 10% being singletons. This specimen consisted of PBMCs from blood, obtained on the day of vaccination. These receptors all stem from a man aged 50-60 years who received an inactivated influenza vaccine.

This chain connects TRBV18 to TRBJ2-1; TRBD2 matches at 11 bases. The CDR3 totals 18 residues. With 0 bases clipped from V and 5 bases from J, the junction kept 9 bases outside the gene matches. The V gene's germline CDR1 is KGHSH and CDR2 LQKENI. CDR3 sequence: CASSPPMASGGSNNEQFF. In DNA, the CDR3 is TGTGCCAGCTCACCACCGATGGCTAGCGGGGGGTCTAACAATGAGCAGTTCTTC.

This clonotype was seen a few times. The genes are TRBV10-3 and TRBJ2-3; D not resolved. The germline V gene encodes CDR1 ENHRY and CDR2 SYGVKD. Trimming cost V 3 bases and J 0 bases, with 10 bases left between them. CDR3 length: 15 amino acids. DNA for the CDR3: TGTGCCATCAGTGATCCAGGAACTAGCACAGATACGCAGTATTTT. Its protein is CAISDPGTSTDTQYF.

This clonotype was picked up a small number of times. This rearrangement joins TRBV7-9 to TRBJ2-7; 10 bases agree with TRBD1. J was trimmed by 6 bases and V by 5 bases; bases with no gene match: 7. CDR3 size: 14 residues. Germline CDR1 SEHNR, CDR2 FQNEAQ (reference sequence). CDR3 residues: CASSPRDRGFEQYF. The CDR3 DNA reads as TGTGCCAGCAGCCCCCGGGACAGGGGATTCGAGCAGTACTTC.

This clonotype has only a few counts. CDR3 region: CAIGTRYTDTQYF. The CDR3 DNA reads TGTGCCATCGGGACAAGATACACAGATACGCAGTATTTT. The gene calls are TRBV10-3 and TRBJ2-3; D perhaps matches TRBD1 (6 bases). CDR1 ENHRY and CDR2 SYGVKD come from the germline V gene. V was clipped by 8 bases and J by 2 bases, with 11 bases between them. This CDR3 is 13 amino acids long.

The J gene is TRBJ2-5, the V gene TRBV4-1; a weak D match, TRBD2 (5 bases). The ends were cut back, 3 bases at V and 7 bases at J, with 18 bases in the middle. The CDR3 extends over 15 amino acids. Per the germline V gene, CDR1 is MGHRA and CDR2 is YSYEKL. This CDR3 reads CASSHPGNIIGTQYF. The DNA for the CDR3 is TGCGCCAGCAGCCACCCGGGGAACATAATTGGGACCCAGTACTTC.

This clonotype was seen a handful of times. J is TRBJ2-1 and V is TRBV3-1; D ambiguous. V lost 0 bases to trimming and J lost 0 bases, with 9 bases between them. The CDR3 spans 16 residues. Per the germline V gene, CDR1 is LGHDT and CDR2 is YNNKEL (reference sequence). CDR3 coding DNA: TGTGCCAGCAGCCAAGAATCACTGCACTCCTACAATGAGCAGTTCTTC. It translates to CASSQESLHSYNEQFF.

This clonotype has more than one count but fewer than ten. The chain joins TRBV12-3 or TRBV12-4 to TRBJ2-1, with D perhaps assigned TRBD1 or TRBD2 (5 bases each). CDR3 length: 14 amino acids. The ends were cut back, 4 bases at V and 5 bases at J, with 12 bases in the middle. The CDR3 spells CASSWRTKDNEQFF. DNA for the CDR3: TGTGCCAGCAGTTGGAGGACAAAGGACAATGAGCAGTTCTTC.

The V gene is TRBV9, the J gene TRBJ1-5; D may be TRBD1 (6 bases). The CDR3 consists of 14 residues. Trimming took off 0 bases at V and 7 bases at J, with 11 bases between the two ends. Germline CDR1 is SGDLS and CDR2 is YYNGEE. The DNA of the CDR3 is TGTGCCAGCAGCGTAGGTGCGGGGGCACAGCCCCAGCATTTT. Translating it yields CASSVGAGAQPQHF.

The chain recombines TRBV29-1 with TRBJ2-1; no firm D call. The CDR3 covers 12 residues. The germline V gene has CDR1 SQVTM and CDR2 ANQGSEA. Trimming stripped 3 bases from V and 8 bases from J, with 11 bases between. CDR3 DNA: TGCAGCGTTGATACACAGAGCCATGAGCAGTTCTTC. It translates to CSVDTQSHEQFF.

The V and J genes are TRBV12-3 or TRBV12-4 and TRBJ2-3, with 14 bases fitting TRBD2. The CDR3 covers 18 residues. Trimming at V came to 7 bases and at J to 2 bases, leaving 11 bases not matched to a gene. The CDR3 reads CASKPGLAGVGDTDTQYF. CDR3 nucleotide sequence: TGTGCCAGCAAACCGGGACTAGCGGGGGTCGGGGACACAGATACGCAGTATTTT.

The genes are TRBV11-1 and TRBJ2-3; TRBD2 aligns across 14 bases. CDR3 length equals 18 residues. Germline-derived CDR1 and CDR2 are SGHAT and FQDESV (reference sequence). The J segment lost 6 bases and the V segment lost 7 bases, leaving 15 bases of the junction unmatched. CDR3 sequence reads: CASNILTGTSGGVDTQYF. The CDR3 coding sequence is TGTGCCAGCAACATACTAACCGGGACTAGCGGGGGAGTGGATACGCAGTATTTT.

This rearrangement joins TRBV15 to TRBJ2-7; 9 nucleotides line up with TRBD2. The CDR3 is 16 residues long. Unmatched junction bases numbered 12, after V lost 5 bases and J lost 4 bases. Germline CDR1 and CDR2: LNHNV and YYDKDF (reference sequence). The CDR3 sequence: CATSLQGRAGGYEQYF. In nucleotides, the CDR3 is TGTGCCACCAGCCTCCAAGGTAGAGCGGGAGGTTACGAGCAGTACTTC.

This clonotype has a count of ten or more. The chain recombines TRBV12-3 or TRBV12-4 with TRBJ1-5, with D unclear. This CDR3 spans 15 amino acids. V was clipped by 2 bases and J by 2 bases, with 10 bases between them. The CDR3 coding sequence is TGTGCCAGCAGTTTAAGCCTGAGGGGCAATCAGCCCCAGCATTTT. Its protein is CASSLSLRGNQPQHF.

The V gene is TRBV5-4, the J gene TRBJ2-1, with a possible D match to TRBD2 (6 bases). The germline V and J ends were trimmed by 3 bases and 5 bases, with 18 bases remaining between them. CDR1 is SGHNT and CDR2 is YYREEE in the germline V gene (reference sequence). This CDR3 is built from 16 residues. The CDR3 loop reads CASSSVLAANNNEQFF. The DNA of the CDR3 is TGTGCCAGCAGCTCGGTACTAGCAGCGAACAACAATGAGCAGTTCTTC.

The sample holds a few counts of this clonotype. The rearrangement joins TRBV7-3 to TRBJ2-3; 9 nucleotides line up with TRBD2. V dropped 1 base and J dropped 5; count of bases not matched to a gene: 4. The CDR3 consists of 15 residues. Looked up from germline, CDR1 is SGHTA and CDR2 is FQGTGA. In nucleotides, the CDR3 is TGTGCCAGCAGCTTAATGGGACTAGCTGGAGATACGCAGTATTTT. Its translation is CASSLMGLAGDTQYF.

The CDR3 region is CASSALPGQKNNEQFF. The CDR3 nucleotides read TGTGCCAGCAGCGCCTTACCGGGACAGAAAAACAATGAGCAGTTCTTC. The gene calls are TRBV9 and TRBJ2-1, with 7 bases identical to TRBD1. The V gene end was trimmed by 3 bases and the J gene end by 5 bases; junction bases not matched to a gene: 11. The germline V gene encodes CDR1 SGDLS and CDR2 YYNGEE. This CDR3 spans 16 amino acids.

The chain has TRBV11-2 and TRBJ2-1; 10 bases are shared with TRBD2. Per the germline V gene, CDR1 is SGHAT and CDR2 is FQNNGV. The CDR3 contains 16 residues. Germline trimming cut 1 base from V and 7 bases from J; bases unmatched to any gene: 7. The CDR3 region is CASSLGPSGGGNEQFF. CDR3 nucleotide sequence: TGTGCCAGCAGCTTAGGGCCTAGCGGGGGAGGGAATGAGCAGTTCTTC.

This clonotype has just a few counts. V and J are TRBV2 and TRBJ1-2; no clear D gene. The ends were cut back, 4 bases at V and 3 bases at J, with 9 bases in the middle. The germline V gene encodes CDR1 SNHLY and CDR2 FYNNEI. The CDR3 length is 13 residues. CDR3 in amino acids: CASSGGAHYGYTF. The CDR3 DNA reads as TGTGCCAGCAGTGGAGGAGCTCACTATGGCTACACCTTC.

The chain uses TRBV7-8 and TRBJ2-2; 7 nucleotides agree with TRBD1. The CDR3 loop spans 17 amino acids. Germline CDR1 and CDR2: SGHVS and FQNEAQ. Losses at the gene ends were 3 bases for V and 0 bases for J; bases not matched to a gene: 7. The CDR3 sequence: CASSFFSGTANTGELFF. In DNA form, the CDR3 reads TGTGCCAGCAGCTTCTTCTCCGGGACAGCGAACACCGGGGAGCTGTTTTTT.

This clonotype was seen more than once but under ten times. V is TRBV3-1 and J is TRBJ2-5; 8 nucleotides match TRBD2. Germline CDR1 LGHDT, CDR2 YNNKEL (reference sequence). The CDR3 totals 15 residues. The trim removed 4 bases at V and 3 bases at J, leaving 7 bases unmatched. CDR3 sequence (DNA): TGTGCCAGCAGCCTCCGCCGGCGGGGGGAAGAGACCCAGTACTTC. Translating gives CASSLRRRGEETQYF.

Many counts were recorded for this clonotype. The rearrangement links TRBV29-1 to TRBJ2-5, with a tentative D call TRBD1 (6 bases). This CDR3 comprises 13 residues. CDR1 and CDR2 (germline): SQVTM, ANQGSEA. V was shortened by 3 bases and J by 2 bases, with 10 bases between the two germline ends. The CDR3 sequence is CSVDGRGQETQYF. The CDR3, as DNA: TGCAGCGTTGATGGCAGGGGACAAGAGACCCAGTACTTC.

The V gene is TRBV5-5, the J gene TRBJ2-7; 9 bases agree with TRBD2. V lost 4 bases to trimming and J lost 5 bases; unmatched junction nucleotides: 7. Germline loops: CDR1 SGHKS, CDR2 YYEKEE (reference sequence). This CDR3 has 14 residues. CDR3 in amino acids: CASSLSGSGNEQYF. CDR3 DNA sequence: TGTGCCAGCAGCCTTAGCGGGAGTGGAAACGAGCAGTACTTC.

The rearrangement joins TRBV4-1 to TRBJ2-7; D gene ambiguous. V was pared by 0 bases and J by 2 bases, with 14 bases between. The V gene's germline CDR1 is MGHRA and CDR2 YSYEKL. The CDR3 covers 16 residues. The CDR3 sequence: CASSQDVTTRTYEQYF. The DNA for the CDR3 is TGCGCCAGCAGCCAAGATGTCACAACCCGGACCTACGAGCAGTACTTC.

This clonotype was recorded a few times. J is TRBJ2-5 and V is TRBV4-3; 7 nucleotides agree with TRBD1. Germline V lookup: CDR1 LGHNA, CDR2 YSLEER. The V segment lost 0 bases and the J segment 5 bases; nucleotides outside the gene matches: 18. This CDR3 spans 19 amino acids. CDR3 region: CASSQDLRAYVTGQETQYF. DNA of the CDR3: TGCGCCAGCAGCCAAGACCTAAGGGCTTACGTGACAGGGCAGGAGACCCAGTACTTC.

This clonotype was counted between two and nine times. The CDR3 here is CASSLTQGTVGYTF. The CDR3 coding sequence is TGCGCCAGCAGCTTGACCCAGGGAACGGTCGGCTACACCTTC. V is TRBV5-1 and J is TRBJ1-2; D is perhaps TRBD1 (5 bases). Germline V gene data show CDR1 as SGHRS and CDR2 as YFSETQ. The V and J ends lost 1 base and 8 bases respectively, with 15 bases between them. The CDR3 is 14 residues long.